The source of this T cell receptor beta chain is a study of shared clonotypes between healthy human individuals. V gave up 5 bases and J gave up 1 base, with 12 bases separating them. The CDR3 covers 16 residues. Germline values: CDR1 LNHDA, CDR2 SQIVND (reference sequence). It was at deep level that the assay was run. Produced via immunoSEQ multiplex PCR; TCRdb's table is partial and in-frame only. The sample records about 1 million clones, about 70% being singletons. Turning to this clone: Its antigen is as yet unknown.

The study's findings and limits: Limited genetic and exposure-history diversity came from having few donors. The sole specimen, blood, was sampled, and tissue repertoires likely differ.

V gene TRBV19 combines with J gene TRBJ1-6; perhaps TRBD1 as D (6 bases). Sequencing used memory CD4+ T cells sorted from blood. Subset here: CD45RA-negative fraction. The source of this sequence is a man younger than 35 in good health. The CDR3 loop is CASSVNRASYNSPLHF. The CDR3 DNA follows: TGTGCCAGTAGTGTCAACAGGGCGTCCTATAATTCACCCCTCCACTTT.